A selection of T cell receptor beta chains follows, all from one sample in a study of blood T cells in healthy people across ages. A single record per CDR3 protein comes from TCRdb applying MiXCR to the 5' RACE reads. The sample has approximately 400,000 distinct CDR3 sequences, approximately 52% seen once. Sequencing input: blood. These receptors were obtained from a man between 60 and 75 years old in good health. Both conserved end residues are part of each CDR3. Fields, in order: J gene, V gene, clone size, D gene, CDR3 DNA, CDR3 protein. The D gene is left open where the match is weak. Only part of the rows carry a size: once, few, many, or a class if the clone is expanded.

TRBJ2-3 | TRBV21-1 | - | - | TGTGCCAGCAGCAAATCGGGATGCACAGATACGCAGTATTTT | CASSKSGCTDTQYF
TRBJ1-5 | TRBV28 | - | - | TGTGCCAGCAGCCGGGCAGGGCCCGGGCCCCAGCATTTT | CASSRAGPGPQHF
TRBJ2-1 | TRBV11-3 | - | - | TGTGCCAGCAGCTTAGGTAGCCGTACTAGAGGCGATGAGCAGTTCTTC | CASSLGSRTRGDEQFF
TRBJ2-5 | TRBV11-2 | once | - | TGTGCCAGCAGCCTGGGGACTGGACGAGTCGCAGAGACCCAGTACTTC | CASSLGTGRVAETQYF
TRBJ2-1 | TRBV15 | - | - | TGTGCCACCAGCAGAGATAAGGGCCGGGGCTTCCTCTACAATGAGCAGTTCTTC | CATSRDKGRGFLYNEQFF
TRBJ2-1 | TRBV9 | - | - | TGTGCCAGCAGCGTAGTGTCGGGAGCTAGGGGTGAGCAGTTCTTC | CASSVVSGARGEQFF
TRBJ2-7 | TRBV20-1 | - | - | TGCAGTGCTAGTGGACAGAGGGCCCGCGAGCAGTACTTC | CSASGQRAREQYF
TRBJ1-2 | TRBV29-1 | few | - | TGCAGCGTGTTCGACTTTGGCCTGGATGGCTACACCTTC | CSVFDFGLDGYTF
TRBJ2-7 | TRBV20-1 | - | - | TGCAGTGCTAGTCCGGGAGTCTACTACGAGCAGTACTTC | CSASPGVYYEQYF
TRBJ2-7 | TRBV5-1 | once | TRBD1 | TGCGCCAGCAGCGCCCGGGACAGGGCTGGTGAGCAGTACTTC | CASSARDRAGEQYF
TRBJ2-5 | TRBV20-1 | few | TRBD1 | TGCAGTGCTAGGACTCAGGGGGCGAGAAAGCAAGAGACCCAGTACTTC | CSARTQGARKQETQYF
TRBJ2-7 | TRBV20-1 | - | TRBD2 | TGCAGTGCTAGAGATTTCACTAGCGGGAGGGGGATGAACGAGCAGTACTTC | CSARDFTSGRGMNEQYF
TRBJ2-5 | TRBV29-1 | few | - | TGCAGCGTTGACCCTAGGGAACAAGAGACCCAGTACTTC | CSVDPREQETQYF
TRBJ2-5 | TRBV6-5 | once | TRBD2 | TGTGCCAGCAGAAATAGCGGGGGGGCCGTGGAGACCCAGTACTTC | CASRNSGGAVETQYF
TRBJ2-1 | TRBV7-9 | - | - | TGTGCCAGCAGCTGGACAGCCGACAATGAGCAGTTCTTC | CASSWTADNEQFF
TRBJ2-5 | TRBV12-3/TRBV12-4 | - | TRBD2 | TGTGCCAGCCGGGGGGAGAGTTTGGGGTCCCAGTACTTC | CASRGESLGSQYF
TRBJ1-2 | TRBV6-6 | few | TRBD1 | TGTGCCAGCAACCTCGGGGACAGCTATGGCTACACCTTC | CASNLGDSYGYTF
TRBJ2-4 | TRBV20-1 | - | - | TGCAGTGCTAGAGATCGTCCCGAGGGTCAGTACTTC | CSARDRPEGQYF
TRBJ2-1 | TRBV20-1 | - | TRBD2 | TGCAGTGCTCAGAGGACTAGCGGGAGGGCCTTGGATGAGCAGTTCTTC | CSAQRTSGRALDEQFF
TRBJ1-2 | TRBV4-1 | - | - | TGCGCCAGCAGCCAAGGCCGGGGCTTACAGGGATATGGCTACACCTTC | CASSQGRGLQGYGYTF
TRBJ2-7 | TRBV14 | many | - | TGTGCCAGCAGCCAAGGTCGGCAGGACTACTACGAGCAGTACTTC | CASSQGRQDYYEQYF
TRBJ1-1 | TRBV7-9 | - | - | TGTGCCAGCAGCTTACACATAATGAACACTGAAGCTTTCTTT | CASSLHIMNTEAFF
TRBJ2-1 | TRBV27 | - | - | TGTGTCAGTAGCCCGGACGGCAGCTCCTACAATGAGCAGTTCTTC | CVSSPDGSSYNEQFF
TRBJ2-7 | TRBV3-1 | - | - | TGTGCCAGCAGCAAAAGCGCGGGTTCCTACGAGCAGTACTTC | CASSKSAGSYEQYF
TRBJ2-5 | TRBV7-2 | many | TRBD2 | TGTGCCAGCAGCCGGGGGGGGAACCAAGAGACCCAGTACTTC | CASSRGGNQETQYF
TRBJ2-3 | TRBV20-1 | many | - | TGCAGTGCCAGGGGAAGCCGAAGAGCGGGAGATACGCAGTATTTT | CSARGSRRAGDTQYF
TRBJ2-7 | TRBV20-1 | few | TRBD2 | TGCAGTGCTCGACCGGGACTAGCAGTTGACGAGCAGTACTTC | CSARPGLAVDEQYF
TRBJ2-5 | TRBV18 | many | - | TGTGCCAGCTCACGTCGACTAGACCGAATGGCGGAAGAGACCCAGTACTTC | CASSRRLDRMAEETQYF
TRBJ2-7 | TRBV29-1 | - | - | TGCAGCGCTCTTGCCGGGGTGGCCTACGAGCAGTACTTC | CSALAGVAYEQYF
TRBJ2-2 | TRBV28 | - | - | TGTGCCAGCAGCAAAAGTTCCACCGGGGAGCTGTTTTTT | CASSKSSTGELFF
TRBJ1-5 | TRBV7-8 | few | - | TGTGCCAGCAGCCGGACGGAGGGCCGTCAGCCCCAGCATTTT | CASSRTEGRQPQHF
TRBJ2-3 | TRBV11-2 | few | - | TGTGCCAGCAGCCACAGGGATGATACGCAGTATTTT | CASSHRDDTQYF
TRBJ2-7 | TRBV20-1 | few | - | TGCAGTGCTAGAGATGCTGACTACGAGCAGTACTTC | CSARDADYEQYF
TRBJ2-7 | TRBV6-5 | - | - | TGTGCCAGCAGTTACTCTCCGGACAACTCCTACGAGCAGTACTTC | CASSYSPDNSYEQYF
TRBJ2-7 | TRBV29-1 | - | - | TGCAGCGTTGGAGGAGGCCACGAGCAGTACTTC | CSVGGGHEQYF
TRBJ1-2 | TRBV6-5 | - | TRBD1 | TGTGCCAGCAGCCCGACAGGGCGGGGGGGCGGCTACACCTTC | CASSPTGRGGGYTF
TRBJ1-6 | TRBV7-8 | - | - | TGTGCCAGCAGCGCGTTAAGATCTAGAACTTCAGAGACACCCCTCCACTTT | CASSALRSRTSETPLHF
TRBJ2-7 | TRBV25-1 | - | - | TGTGCCAGCAGTGAGGAATGGAGGGCCTCCTACGAGCAGTACTTC | CASSEEWRASYEQYF
TRBJ1-1 | TRBV27 | - | TRBD1 | TGTGCCAGCAGGACAGGGGACACTGAAGCTTTCTTT | CASRTGDTEAFF
TRBJ1-1 | TRBV7-2 | many | - | TGTGCCAGCAGCTTTTCTGCAGGGGACACTGAAGCTTTCTTT | CASSFSAGDTEAFF
TRBJ2-3 | TRBV5-1 | - | - | TGCGCCAGCAGCTTCCAGAGCTCTAGCACAGATACGCAGTATTTT | CASSFQSSSTDTQYF